One sample yielded the 29 T cell receptor beta chains listed below, sequenced in a study of control samples from healthy donors and cancer patients (dated by TCRdb to the early 2020s). The method was the immunoSEQ multiplex PCR assay. What TCRdb holds here is the immuneACCESS table cut down to in-frame rearrangements. Part of the clones is not present; checked against another copy, under half of the missing clones reflect an unresolved V gene, and the others are unexplained. The sample has about 120,000 clones on record, approximately 87% of them singletons. Jointly, the top ten make up around 10% of the sample. The sample was blood. These receptors originate from a man under 40 in good health.

The chain has TRBV19 and TRBJ1-1; D not certain. The CDR3 sequence is 15 residues long. Per germline, CDR1 LNHDA and CDR2 SQIVND (reference sequence). Trimming stripped 7 bases from V and 2 bases from J, with 17 bases between. Here the CDR3 DNA reads TGTGCCAGTAACGGGCGACGGGCCCTCAACACTGAAGCTTTCTTT. Amino acid sequence: CASNGRRALNTEAFF.

J is TRBJ2-1 and V is TRBV7-2; 7 bases are shared with TRBD1. CDR3 length: 14 residues. V lost 3 bases, J lost 7 bases, and 6 bases stayed unmatched. Germline CDR1 SGHTA, CDR2 FQGNSA. The CDR3 protein is CASSFPDRLNEQFF. DNA of the CDR3: TGTGCCAGCAGCTTCCCGGACAGGTTGAATGAGCAGTTCTTC.

This clone was counted a single time. The chain couples TRBV30 to TRBJ1-3, with 10 nucleotides matching TRBD1. The CDR3 is 14 residues long. Looked up from germline, CDR1 is GTSNPN and CDR2 is SVGIG (reference sequence). With V trimmed by 3 bases and J by 3 bases, 2 bases remained unmatched. In nucleotides, the CDR3 is TGTGCCTGGAGGGACAGGGGGAATGGAAACACCATATATTTT. The encoded protein is CAWRDRGNGNTIYF.

The chain is built from TRBV4-1 and TRBJ2-3, with 7 bases fitting TRBD2. Germline V gene data show CDR1 as MGHRA and CDR2 as YSYEKL. The CDR3 length is 16 residues. V was pared by 2 bases and J by 0 bases, with 5 bases of the junction left unmatched. The CDR3 bases are TGCGCCAGCAGCCAATTTCCGGGGGGTAGCACAGATACGCAGTATTTT. Its translation: CASSQFPGGSTDTQYF.

The rearrangement uses TRBV6-5 and TRBJ2-7; a weak D match, TRBD1 (5 bases). V was clipped by 2 bases and J by 4 bases, with 6 bases between them. The CDR3 consists of 12 residues. From germline, CDR1 is MNHEY and CDR2 SVGAGI. CDR3: CASSYRGYEQYF. CDR3 DNA sequence: TGTGCCAGCAGTTACAGGGGTTACGAGCAGTACTTC.

The chain joins TRBV5-1 to TRBJ1-1; unclear D gene. V was shortened by 4 bases and J by 5 bases, with 18 bases between the two germline ends. The CDR3 has 15 residues. Germline V gene data show CDR1 as SGHRS and CDR2 as YFSETQ. The CDR3 DNA reads as TGCGCCAGCAGCCTAGCCCCGGACGGTGGGACTGAAGCTTTCTTT. It specifies CASSLAPDGGTEAFF.

CDR3 sequence reads: CASSTRGPQHF. CDR3 nucleotides: TGTGCCAGCAGCACCCGTGGGCCCCAGCATTTT. This chain uses TRBV7-2 with TRBJ1-5; no reliable D call. V gave up 5 bases and J gave up 9 bases, with 8 bases separating them. This CDR3 has 11 amino acids. Germline V CDR1 and CDR2: SGHTA, FQGNSA.

This clone has only one observation. V usage is TRBV5-6 and J usage is TRBJ2-3; either TRBD1 or TRBD2 may supply D (5 bases each). The CDR3 contains 15 residues. Germline V CDR1 and CDR2: SGHDT, YYEEEE. Trimming pared 6 bases from V and 7 bases from J, leaving 21 bases between. For the CDR3, the DNA is TGTGCCAGCATCACCCTCGGGGCATGCAAAAATACGCAGTATTTT. Amino acid sequence: CASITLGACKNTQYF.

This sequence joins TRBV10-2 and TRBJ1-4; D is perhaps TRBD1 (5 bases). The CDR3 runs 15 residues. Germline lookup yields CDR1 WSHSY and CDR2 SAAADI. V was cut by 6 bases and J by 3 bases, with 14 bases left in between. In nucleotides, the CDR3 is TGCGCCAGCAGAAACTATCCGGGGCCTAATGAAAAACTGTTTTTT. It specifies CASRNYPGPNEKLFF.

The rearrangement links TRBV3-1 (or the pseudogene TRBV3-2) to TRBJ2-2; tentatively, D is TRBD1 (6 bases). The CDR3 is made up of 15 amino acids. Germline V gene lookup returns CDR1 LGHDT and CDR2 YNNKEL (reference sequence). Trimming removed 4 bases from V and 0 bases from J, with 9 bases in between. CDR3 sequence reads: CASSLGGTNTGELFF. The CDR3 DNA sequence: TGTGCCAGCAGCCTAGGGGGAACGAACACCGGGGAGCTGTTTTTT.

This chain uses TRBV2 with TRBJ1-2, with no clear D. V shed 1 base and J shed 1 base, with 7 bases lying between them. This CDR3 contains 14 residues. From germline, CDR1 is SNHLY and CDR2 FYNNEI. CDR3 DNA sequence: TGTGCCAGCAGTGAAGACGATAATAACTATGGCTACACCTTC. Protein sequence: CASSEDDNNYGYTF. The full variable domain, completed using reference TRBV2 and TRBJ1-2, is EPEVTQTPSHQVTQMGQEVILRCVPISNHLYFYWYRQILGQKVEFLVSFYNNEISEKSEIFDDQFSVERPDGSNFTLKIRSTKLEDSAMYFCASSEDDNNYGYTFGSGTRLTVV.

V usage is TRBV3-1 (or the pseudogene TRBV3-2) and J usage is TRBJ2-7; D call uncertain. The CDR3 totals 13 residues. V was shortened by 2 bases and J by 1 base, with 6 bases between the two germline ends. CDR1 is LGHDT and CDR2 is YNNKEL in the germline V gene (reference sequence). The CDR3, as DNA: TGTGCCAGCAGCCAATCGGTTTCCTACGAGCAGTACTTC. This translates into CASSQSVSYEQYF.

The chain recombines TRBV29-1 with TRBJ1-5, with TRBD1 identical over 7 bases. The CDR3 contains 12 residues. Looked up from germline, CDR1 is SQVTM and CDR2 is ANQGSEA. V trimming: 5 bases; J trimming: 10 bases; junction bases outside the gene matches: 8. This CDR3 reads CSVSTGVGPQHF. The CDR3 DNA reads TGCAGCGTTTCAACAGGGGTTGGACCCCAGCATTTT.

The rearrangement uses TRBV19 and TRBJ2-1; 8 bases are a match to TRBD2. J lost 6 bases, V lost 6 bases, and 7 bases had no gene match. The CDR3 runs to 14 residues. The germline V gene encodes CDR1 LNHDA and CDR2 SQIVND (reference sequence). DNA for the CDR3: TGTGCCAGTAGGCTGACGGGGGGGAGCAATGAGCAGTTCTTC. Protein: CASRLTGGSNEQFF.

The sample holds a few counts of this clone. J is TRBJ1-5 and V is TRBV19; D gene ambiguous. CDR3 length: 12 residues. The germline V gene encodes CDR1 LNHDA and CDR2 SQIVND (reference sequence). Trimming cost V 3 bases and J 5 bases, with 5 bases left between them. DNA of the CDR3: TGTGCCAGTAGTATTTGGGATCAGCCCCAGCATTTT. Translated: CASSIWDQPQHF.

The V and J genes are TRBV4-2 and TRBJ2-7; D not certain. The CDR3 totals 14 residues. Germline V lookup: CDR1 LGHNA, CDR2 YNFKEQ. Trimming stripped 0 bases from V and 6 bases from J, with 12 bases between. The CDR3 DNA is TGTGCCAGCAGCCAAGAGTCCGCGGCATCCGAGCAGTACGTC. The encoded protein is CASSQESAASEQYV.

The genes are TRBV5-8 and TRBJ1-2, with D unresolved. The CDR3 runs to 16 residues. From germline, CDR1 is SGHTS and CDR2 YDEGEE. The V gene lost 4 bases and the J gene lost 0 bases, with 16 bases spanning the gap. In nucleotides, the CDR3 is TGTGCCAGCAGCATCATCCCCAGCGGGGCTAACTATGGCTACACCTTC. This gives the protein CASSIIPSGANYGYTF. Variable domain in full (rest from reference TRBV5-8 and TRBJ1-2): EAGVTQSPTHLIKTRGQQATLRCSPISGHTSVYWYQQALGLGLQFLLWYDEGEERNRGNFPPRFSGRQFPNYSSELNVNALELEDSALYLCASSIIPSGANYGYTFGSGTRLTVV.

The V call is TRBV3-1 (or the pseudogene TRBV3-2), the J call TRBJ1-1; 10 bases are shared with TRBD1. V dropped 4 bases and J dropped 6; count of bases not matched to a gene: 8. Germline CDR1 LGHDT, CDR2 YNNKEL (reference sequence). This CDR3 spans 15 amino acids. CDR3 DNA sequence: TGTGCCAGCAGCCCCCAACCGGGACAGGGGCCTGAAGCTTTCTTT. Amino acids: CASSPQPGQGPEAFF.

The rearrangement joins TRBV14 to TRBJ2-7; TRBD2 agrees at 12 bases. The CDR3 covers 17 residues. After removal of 3 bases from V and 2 bases from J, the junction contained 8 bases not matched to a gene. The germline V gene encodes CDR1 SGHDN and CDR2 FVKESK. The CDR3 DNA reads as TGTGCCAGCAGCCACCAGATCGGACTAGCGGGGACCTACGAGCAGTACTTC. Its protein product is CASSHQIGLAGTYEQYF.

This clone was seen just once. The V gene is TRBV30, the J gene TRBJ1-2; 8 nucleotides align to TRBD1. The germline V gene has CDR1 GTSNPN and CDR2 SVGIG (reference sequence). The CDR3 sequence is 13 residues long. V gave up 4 bases and J gave up 4 bases; unmatched junction bases: 5. The CDR3 here is CAWTGGGSYGYTF. The CDR3 nucleotides are TGTGCCTGGACAGGGGGCGGCAGCTATGGCTACACCTTC.

The chain carries TRBV27 and TRBJ2-1; D not certain. CDR1 and CDR2 from the germline V gene are MNHEY and SMNVEV (reference sequence). Between the trimmed V and J ends, which lost 6 bases and 0 bases, there was a span of 9 bases. The CDR3 spans 14 residues. The CDR3 spells CASRGIASYNEQFF. CDR3 nucleotides: TGTGCCAGCAGGGGAATAGCCTCCTACAATGAGCAGTTCTTC.

The V and J genes are TRBV10-1 and TRBJ2-1; 13 positions match TRBD2. This CDR3 contains 18 residues. Germline assignment: CDR1 WNHNN and CDR2 SYGVQD (reference sequence). V was clipped by 4 bases and J by 8 bases; unmatched bases: 14. CDR3 sequence reads: CASSAWKKTSGGQYEQFF. CDR3 sequence (DNA): TGCGCCAGCAGTGCCTGGAAAAAGACTAGCGGGGGGCAGTATGAGCAGTTCTTC.

The table lists this clone with a few counts. The gene calls are TRBV7-2 and TRBJ2-2; weak D call: TRBD2 (7 bases). Trimming removed 7 bases from V and 2 bases from J, with 11 bases in between. The CDR3 loop spans 14 amino acids. Germline assignment: CDR1 SGHTA and CDR2 FQGNSA. The CDR3 region has the DNA TGTGCCAGCAAAGGGGGGGCAAACACCGGGGAGCTGTTTTTT. Its translation is CASKGGANTGELFF.

The chain uses TRBV24-1 and TRBJ2-6, with a weak D call TRBD1 (5 bases). V dropped 3 bases and J dropped 9 bases, with 11 bases sitting between them. Germline assignment: CDR1 KGHDR and CDR2 SFDVKD. The CDR3 extends over 14 amino acids. DNA of the CDR3: TGTGCCACCAGTGATCCACATAGGGGCAACGTCCTGACTTTC. It translates to CATSDPHRGNVLTF.

The chain joins TRBV12-3 or TRBV12-4 to TRBJ1-2, with 9 bases matching TRBD1. The J segment lost 6 bases and the V segment lost 6 bases, leaving 5 bases of the junction unmatched. The CDR3 length is 13 residues. DNA of the CDR3: TGTGCCAGCAGACCCGGGACAGGGAATGGCTACACCTTC. Encoded protein: CASRPGTGNGYTF.

The V call is TRBV24-1, the J call TRBJ1-5; TRBD1 might be the D (5 bases). V lost 9 bases to trimming and J lost 5 bases, with 16 bases between them. The V gene's germline CDR1 is KGHDR and CDR2 SFDVKD. The CDR3 has 14 amino acids. The CDR3 spells CATGGSGIYQPQHF. The CDR3 DNA sequence: TGTGCCACCGGCGGGTCAGGGATTTATCAGCCCCAGCATTTT.

This chain links TRBV5-5 with TRBJ1-2, with 7 bases fitting TRBD1. After removal of 6 bases from V and 5 bases from J, the junction contained 16 bases not matched to a gene. Germline V gene lookup returns CDR1 SGHKS and CDR2 YYEKEE (reference sequence). This CDR3 has 16 amino acids. The DNA for the CDR3 is TGTGCCAGCACCTTCGCCGGGACAGTCGATTATTATGGCTACACCTTC. Encoded protein: CASTFAGTVDYYGYTF.

The V and J genes are TRBV5-8 and TRBJ2-5; 7 nucleotides line up with TRBD1. CDR1 and CDR2 from the germline V gene are SGHTS and YDEGEE. With 1 base clipped from V and 4 bases from J, the junction kept 7 bases outside the gene matches. This CDR3 spans 15 amino acids. The CDR3: CASSLRGPGGETQYF. The CDR3, as DNA: TGTGCCAGCAGCTTGAGGGGGCCCGGTGGAGAGACCCAGTACTTC.

This clone occurred a few times. This sequence joins TRBV11-3 and TRBJ1-2; no definite D call. The CDR3 extends over 13 amino acids. Trimming left V 5 bases short and J 13 bases short, with 20 bases between. Germline V lookup: CDR1 SGHNT, CDR2 YENEEA. The CDR3 region is CASSPGTAQPGTF. The CDR3 DNA follows: TGTGCCAGCAGCCCCGGTACGGCCCAACCGGGCACCTTC.